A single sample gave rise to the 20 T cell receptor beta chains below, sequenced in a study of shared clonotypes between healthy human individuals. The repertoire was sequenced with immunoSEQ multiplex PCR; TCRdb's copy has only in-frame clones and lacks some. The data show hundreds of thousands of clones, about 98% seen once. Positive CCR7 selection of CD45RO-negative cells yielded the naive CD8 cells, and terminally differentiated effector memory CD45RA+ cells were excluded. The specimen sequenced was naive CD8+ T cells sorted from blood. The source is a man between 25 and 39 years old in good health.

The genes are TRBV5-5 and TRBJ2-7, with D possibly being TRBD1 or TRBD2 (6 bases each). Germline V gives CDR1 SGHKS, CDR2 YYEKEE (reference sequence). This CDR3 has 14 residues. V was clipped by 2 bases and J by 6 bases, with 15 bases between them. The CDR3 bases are TGTGCCAGCAGCTTCTGGGGGGCCAATGGCGAGCAGTACTTC. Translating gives CASSFWGANGEQYF.

The CDR3 region has the DNA TGTGCCACCAGCAGAGAATTGGCGGTGGGCGAGGGGGAAGAGACCCAGTACTTC. This encodes CATSRELAVGEGEETQYF. The chain carries TRBV15 and TRBJ2-5; D may be TRBD1 (6 bases). Germline V gene data show CDR1 as LNHNV and CDR2 as YYDKDF (reference sequence). This CDR3 spans 18 amino acids. V was trimmed by 0 bases and J by 3 bases, leaving 20 bases between them.

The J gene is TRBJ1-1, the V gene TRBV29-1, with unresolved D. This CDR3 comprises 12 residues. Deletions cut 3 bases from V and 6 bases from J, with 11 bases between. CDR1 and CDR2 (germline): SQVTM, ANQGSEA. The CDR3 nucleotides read TGCAGCGTTGAGCGGAGTGAACCTGAAGCTTTCTTT. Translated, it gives CSVERSEPEAFF.

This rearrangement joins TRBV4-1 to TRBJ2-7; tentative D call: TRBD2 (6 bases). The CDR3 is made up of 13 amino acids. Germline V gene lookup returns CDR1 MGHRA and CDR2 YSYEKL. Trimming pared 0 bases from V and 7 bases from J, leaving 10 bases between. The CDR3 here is CASSQEMEGEQYF. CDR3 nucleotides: TGCGCCAGCAGCCAAGAGATGGAGGGTGAGCAGTACTTC.

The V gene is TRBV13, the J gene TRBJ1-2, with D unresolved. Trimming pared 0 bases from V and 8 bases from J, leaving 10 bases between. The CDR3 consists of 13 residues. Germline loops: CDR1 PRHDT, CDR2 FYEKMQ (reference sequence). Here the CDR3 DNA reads TGTGCCAGCAGCTTAGGCCCCATACGAGGCTACACCTTC. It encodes CASSLGPIRGYTF. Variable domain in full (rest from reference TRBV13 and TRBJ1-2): AAGVIQSPRHLIKEKRETATLKCYPIPRHDTVYWYQQGPGQDPQFLISFYEKMQSDKGSIPDRFSAQQFSDYHSELNMSSLELGDSALYFCASSLGPIRGYTFGSGTRLTVV.

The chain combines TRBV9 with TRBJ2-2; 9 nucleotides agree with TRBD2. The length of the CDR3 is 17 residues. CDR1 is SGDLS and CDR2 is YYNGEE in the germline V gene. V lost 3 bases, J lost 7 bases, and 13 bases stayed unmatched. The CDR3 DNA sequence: TGTGCCAGCAGCGACAGGACTAGCGTTGCTTGGGGCGGGGAGCTGTTTTTT. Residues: CASSDRTSVAWGGELFF.

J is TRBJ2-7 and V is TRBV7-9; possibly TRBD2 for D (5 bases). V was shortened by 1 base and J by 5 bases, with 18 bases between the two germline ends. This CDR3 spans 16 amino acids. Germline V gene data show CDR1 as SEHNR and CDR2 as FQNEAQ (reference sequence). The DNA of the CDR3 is TGTGCCAGCAGCTTAGGCGGGCGGACTGCAGCCCACGAGCAGTACTTC. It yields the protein CASSLGGRTAAHEQYF.

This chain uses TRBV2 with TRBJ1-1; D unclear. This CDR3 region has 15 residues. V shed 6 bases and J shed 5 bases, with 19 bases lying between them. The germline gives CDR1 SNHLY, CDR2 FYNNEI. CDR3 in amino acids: CASSLAPDARTEAFF. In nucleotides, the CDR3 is TGTGCCAGCAGCCTAGCCCCGGACGCTAGAACTGAAGCTTTCTTT. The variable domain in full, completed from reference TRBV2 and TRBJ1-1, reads EPEVTQTPSHQVTQMGQEVILRCVPISNHLYFYWYRQILGQKVEFLVSFYNNEISEKSEIFDDQFSVERPDGSNFTLKIRSTKLEDSAMYFCASSLAPDARTEAFFGQGTRLTVV.

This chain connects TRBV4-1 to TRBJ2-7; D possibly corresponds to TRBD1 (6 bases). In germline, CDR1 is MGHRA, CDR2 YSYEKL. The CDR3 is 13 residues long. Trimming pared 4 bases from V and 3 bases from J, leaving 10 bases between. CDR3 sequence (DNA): TGCGCCAGCAGCCTTACAGGGAGCTACGAGCAGTACTTC. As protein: CASSLTGSYEQYF.

The chain's CDR3 is CAISPTGAINEKLFF. DNA of the CDR3: TGTGCCATCAGCCCTACAGGGGCAATTAATGAAAAACTGTTTTTT. The chain is built from TRBV10-3 and TRBJ1-4, with TRBD1 matching over 7 bases. The length of the CDR3 is 15 residues. The J segment lost 4 bases and the V segment lost 6 bases, leaving 8 bases of the junction unmatched. Germline CDR1 and CDR2: ENHRY and SYGVKD.

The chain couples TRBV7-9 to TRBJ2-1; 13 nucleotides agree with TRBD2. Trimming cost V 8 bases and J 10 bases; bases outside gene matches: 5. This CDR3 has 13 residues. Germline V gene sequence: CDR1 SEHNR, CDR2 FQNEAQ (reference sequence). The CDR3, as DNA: TGTGCCAGCGGGACTAGCGGGGCTCGGGAGCAGTTCTTC. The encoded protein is CASGTSGAREQFF.

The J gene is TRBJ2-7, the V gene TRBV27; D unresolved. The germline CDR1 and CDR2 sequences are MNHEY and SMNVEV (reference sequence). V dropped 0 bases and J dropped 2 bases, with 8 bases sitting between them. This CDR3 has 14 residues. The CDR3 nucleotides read TGTGCCAGCAGTTTATCACCAGGCACCTACGAGCAGTACTTC. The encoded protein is CASSLSPGTYEQYF.

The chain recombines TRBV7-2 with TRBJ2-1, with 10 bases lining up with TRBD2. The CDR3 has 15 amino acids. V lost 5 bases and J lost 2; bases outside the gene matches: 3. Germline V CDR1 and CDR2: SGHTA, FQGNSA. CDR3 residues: CASSRAGGAYNEQFF. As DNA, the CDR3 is TGTGCCAGCAGCCGAGCGGGAGGGGCCTACAATGAGCAGTTCTTC.

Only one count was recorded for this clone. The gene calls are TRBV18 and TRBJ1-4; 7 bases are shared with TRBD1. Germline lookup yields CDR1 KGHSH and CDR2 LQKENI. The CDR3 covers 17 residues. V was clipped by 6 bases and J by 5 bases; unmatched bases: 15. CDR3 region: CASSTNYRAGGNEKLFF. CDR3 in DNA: TGTGCCAGCTCGACCAACTACCGGGCAGGGGGGAATGAAAAACTGTTTTTT.

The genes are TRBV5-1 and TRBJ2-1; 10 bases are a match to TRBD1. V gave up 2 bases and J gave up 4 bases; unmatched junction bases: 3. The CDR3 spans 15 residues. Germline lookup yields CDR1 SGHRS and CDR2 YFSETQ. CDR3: CASSFGTGEYNEQFF. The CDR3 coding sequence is TGCGCCAGCAGCTTCGGGACAGGGGAATACAATGAGCAGTTCTTC.

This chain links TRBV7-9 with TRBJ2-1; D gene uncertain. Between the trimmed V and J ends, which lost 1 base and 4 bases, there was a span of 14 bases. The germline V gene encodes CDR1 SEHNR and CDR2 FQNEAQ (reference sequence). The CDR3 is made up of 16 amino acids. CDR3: CASSLGSIGVYNEQFF. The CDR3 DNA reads TGTGCCAGCAGCTTAGGGAGTATTGGGGTATACAATGAGCAGTTCTTC.

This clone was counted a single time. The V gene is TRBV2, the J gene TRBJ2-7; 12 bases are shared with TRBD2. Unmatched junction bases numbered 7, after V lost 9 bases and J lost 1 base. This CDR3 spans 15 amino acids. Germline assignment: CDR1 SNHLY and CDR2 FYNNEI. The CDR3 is CASELGLAGSYEQYF. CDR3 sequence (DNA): TGTGCCAGTGAATTGGGACTAGCGGGTTCCTACGAGCAGTACTTC.

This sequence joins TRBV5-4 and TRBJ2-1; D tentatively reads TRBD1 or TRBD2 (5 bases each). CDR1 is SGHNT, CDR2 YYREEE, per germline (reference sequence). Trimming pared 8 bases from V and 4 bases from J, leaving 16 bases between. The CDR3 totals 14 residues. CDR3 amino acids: CASKDLGEYNEQFF. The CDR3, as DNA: TGTGCCAGTAAAGACTTAGGGGAGTACAATGAGCAGTTCTTC.

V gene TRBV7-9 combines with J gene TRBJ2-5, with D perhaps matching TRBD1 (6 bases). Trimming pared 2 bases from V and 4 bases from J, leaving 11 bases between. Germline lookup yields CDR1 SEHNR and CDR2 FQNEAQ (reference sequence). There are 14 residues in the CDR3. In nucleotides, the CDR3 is TGTGCCAGCAGCTTAATCGGACAGACAGAGACCCAGTACTTC. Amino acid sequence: CASSLIGQTETQYF.

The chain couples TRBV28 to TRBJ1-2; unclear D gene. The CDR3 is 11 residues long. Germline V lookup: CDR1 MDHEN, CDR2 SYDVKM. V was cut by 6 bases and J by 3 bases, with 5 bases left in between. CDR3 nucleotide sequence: TGTGCCAGCAGCACCCACTATGGCTACACCTTC. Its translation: CASSTHYGYTF.